This entry concerns a single T cell receptor beta chain. A multiplex PCR was run with 60 Vbeta primers and 13 Jbeta primers. The repertoire was sequenced with immunoSEQ multiplex PCR; TCRdb's copy has only in-frame clones and lacks some. The sample records about 100,000 clones, 81% being singletons. This sample is drawn from a study of cytomegalovirus exposure and HLA in healthy donors. Trimming took 3 bases from V and 0 from J; bases not matched to a gene: 4. Per germline, CDR1 LNHDA and CDR2 SQIVND (reference sequence). This CDR3 has 17 amino acids. The sequenced sample was PBMCs. The chain combines TRBV19 with TRBJ2-6; 8 bases agree with TRBD2. This clonotype originated in a woman in her 70s in good health and CMV-seropositive. The CDR3 protein is CASSISGTSSGANVLTF. The CDR3, as DNA: TGTGCCAGTAGTATTTCCGGGACTAGCTCTGGGGCCAACGTCCTGACTTTC.